This T cell receptor (beta chain) was recovered during a study of cytomegalovirus exposure and HLA in healthy donors (dated by TCRdb to between 2016 and 2019). In terms of the full investigation: An earlier analysis of roughly 500 of the donors reported around 280 Gb of sequence data and around 110 million unique TCR beta sequences obtained from roughly 180 million T cells. All discovery cohort repertoires had been generated using a single sequencing platform. Donor age, sex, ethnicity and CMV serostatus were compiled together with the repertoire data. Of the 300 to 500 genotyped donors, 81% were placed in the genetic ancestry cluster associated with self-reported Caucasian donors. A later analysis re-analyzed previously published TCR beta repertoires from 660 or so donors and added high-resolution HLA genotyping to study TCR occurrence patterns. A later genetic analysis used genome-wide SNP genotypes for about three fifths of the roughly 700 donors, treating that subset as a discovery cohort. To predict cytomegalovirus infection status, the study combined high-throughput TCR immunosequencing, statistical association of individual TCRs with disease status, and machine learning. An earlier analysis of several hundred of the donors used high-throughput TCR beta sequencing to judge whether each TCR beta V gene segment behaved as functional or pseudogenic. In the later analysis, no new phenotypic data were used to find candidate immune exposures; instead, reliance was placed on TCR beta sequences and their occurrence across donors. A separate validation cohort of more than 100 different subjects was used in addition to the roughly 700-subject first cohort. Among roughly 400 genotyped donors of the cohort, an average of about 240,000 unique TCR beta nucleotide sequences were sequenced per donor, roughly 18% of them non-productive. Because of strong linkage in the cohort, five DR-DQ haplotypes were treated as single units for association and clustering. Using immunosequencing, the study profiled T cell repertoires from fewer than 850 subjects and related those repertoires to cytomegalovirus serostatus. An early release that covered roughly 600 HLA-typed donors contained about 300 gigabases of sequencing data and about 93 million unique TCR sequences. Both class I and class II loci were covered by HLA typing, at four-digit resolution. Typing coverage varied by locus: about 620-630 donors for A, B, C, DRB1 and DQB1; 522 for DQA1; about 600 for DPA1; 450 to 480 for DPB1. The study aimed to test whether signatures of past pathogen exposure could be identified by cataloging public T cell receptors. The study at large found these results: In this cohort, only TCR beta chains were sequenced, and detectable features were limited by the absence of alpha or paired-chain data. A total of around 150 TCR beta chains were listed by the study as associated with cytomegalovirus. The earlier analysis of around 600 of the donors excluded some 15 rarely observed V segments, including chromosome 9 orphons, because counts were too low. In both the original and validation cohorts, the classifier was reported to diagnose cytomegalovirus status with high specificity and sensitivity. A further reported finding was that TCR beta sequences accurately predicted the HLA-A and HLA-B alleles for most subjects in the first cohort. In a later genetic analysis, a missense DCLRE1C variant was associated with V-gene and J-gene trimming of TCR beta chains, and the association was replicated in an independent cohort. A cluster of highly shared sequence variants was judged likely to be a technical artifact of the sequencing pipeline. The authors suggested that the approach could potentially be generalized to other disease states and immunological phenotypes. Because some donors lacked HLA typing at each locus, the association tests relied only on the typed subset. Compared with the approximately 720-donor mean, donors in an Asian-associated ancestry cluster had fewer N-insertions in productive TCRs, according to a later genetic analysis. Assigning TCR associations to individual alleles was difficult when HLA alleles, especially DR and DQ, strongly co-occurred. Several of the top co-occurrence clusters appeared to be linked to parvovirus B19, influenza, CMV and Epstein-Barr virus, according to a later analysis. In an earlier analysis of under 600 of the donors, most TCR beta V segments were observed in productive rearrangements about 90% or about 30% of the time, broadly matching IMGT annotations. A later analysis associated some 17,000 TCR beta sequences with specific HLA alleles at a false discovery rate of 0.05. Most TCR sequences were observed very rarely across donors, whereas some public TCRs were present in many individuals. Correlated functional status among segregating V segments might be attributable to linkage disequilibrium, but an unknown experimental factor could not be ruled out. Presence/absence analyses assumed roughly uniform sequencing depth across donors, an assumption that may not hold. Three of the identified cytomegalovirus-associated TCR beta chains were confirmed in vitro to be specific for cytomegalovirus antigens. Compared with equally common non-associated chains, HLA-associated TCR beta chains in a later analysis were more clonally expanded and had lower generation probabilities. In a later analysis, most CMV-associated TCR beta chains were found to appear HLA-restricted, with HLA associations seemingly driven largely by CMV exposure. In a later analysis, TCR association rates were found to vary across HLA loci, with the most associated TCRs seen for DRB1 alleles and the fewest for HLA-C alleles. CMV serostatus was the only immune exposure information available for the cohort. The 87-base-pair reads could not distinguish some IMGT-functional V segments, including TRBV6-2 and TRBV6-3, so those segments were excluded.

This clone was seen a few times. There is no known antigen for this receptor. No base qualities exist here, and no much larger clone lies one base off it. In total, approximately 690 healthy bone marrow donors made up the cohort. At the time of sampling, all cohort members were nominally healthy, though unrecorded immune exposures were likely present. The donor tested CMV seropositive, placing the donor among the roughly 300 seropositive members of the cohort. A peripheral blood sample was provided by each donor, and peripheral blood mononuclear cells were used for TCR beta sequencing. The Qiagen DNeasy Blood Extraction Kit was used to extract genomic DNA from the blood cell samples. The germline V gene (reference sequence) gives CDR1 as SGHNT and CDR2 as YYREEE. From its cysteine to its phenylalanine, the CDR3 spans 13 amino acids. Solely the CDR3 DNA is kept, with 39 bases framed from the first base. The germline ends are 9 bases apart after V is trimmed by 2 bases and J by 3 bases.

Libraries were prepared through the immunoSEQ multiplex PCR assay. The multiplex PCR relied on a mix of 60 forward primers for TCR Vbeta segments and 13 reverse primers for TCR Jbeta segments. A multiplex PCR assay on genomic DNA amplified the CDR3 region of rearranged TCR beta genes. The amplified TCR beta libraries were sequenced on the Illumina HiSeq System as 87-base-pair reads. As for how the authors treated the data: In a later analysis, some 80 million unique TCR beta chains were counted across the 650 to 750 repertoires, and approximately 11 million of these chains were shared by at least two donors. To remove PCR and sequencing errors, raw reads were error-corrected and collapsed into unique sequences using a nearest-neighbor algorithm that merged closely related sequences. To assign V, D and J gene segments, CDR3 sequences were aligned to IMGT reference sequences. For a sequence to be retained, a match of at least six nucleotides to both a V gene segment and a J gene segment was required. Rearrangements were called productive when the CDR3 lacked stop codons and stayed in frame with V and J; all others were non-productive. Following IMGT convention, CDR3 was defined as the stretch from the second conserved V-encoded cysteine up to the conserved J-encoded phenylalanine. The earlier analysis of some 600 of the donors excluded sequences that lacked an unambiguous match to a single V gene segment. In an earlier analysis of some 590 of the donors, a V segment was called functional when productive rearrangements were above 56.7%, and segregating when the standard deviation between donors exceeded 5%. To diagnose cytomegalovirus status from the catalog of TCR beta chain sequences, a statistical classification framework was built. V and J gene assignment, in a later analysis, came from comparing TCR nucleotide sequences with IMGT/GENE-DB human TR gene sequences. A later analysis assigned CDR3 sequences and most-parsimonious VDJ recombination scenarios with the TCRdist pipeline. In a later analysis, each TCR beta chain was defined by its CDR3 amino acid sequence together with its V-gene family, and reads lacking a unique V-gene family were excluded. To address suspected cross-contamination and a sequencing artifact, a later analysis removed several hundred highly shared, low-generation-probability nucleotide sequences. In a later analysis, a clonal expansion index for each public chain was calculated from normalized within-repertoire ranks of inferred template counts. Generation probabilities in a later analysis came from a VDJ recombination model fitted to out-of-frame rearrangements, and those results were checked against IGoR. A later analysis scored TCR-TCR, TCR-HLA and TCR-CMV co-occurrence with hypergeometric tests, applying a repertoire-size bias correction to TCR pairs. To estimate false discovery rates, a later analysis permuted the HLA or CMV assignments 20 times. In a later analysis, co-occurring TCRs were grouped using DBSCAN, and TCRdist sequence similarity was added for clustering within HLA-allele-positive subsets. Repertoires with fewer than 30,000 or more than 120,000 public chains were left out of co-occurrence clustering, as were a handful of repertoires with anomalous nucleotide sharing. TCRdb obtained this table from immuneACCESS and retained in-frame rearrangements with V and J assigned. These tables miss some clones; where compared with another copy, unresolved V genes account for less than half of the shortfall, and the remainder is unexplained. D and trimming come from the DNA, and the V and J calls and clone size come from that table. In all, the sample holds over 150,000 clones, and more than 75% of those were seen once. Jointly, the top ten make up 6% to 8% of the sample.

Sequenced input: PBMCs. The clonotype comes from a woman in her 50s in good health and CMV-seropositive. The sequence links TRBV5-4 to TRBJ2-7; tentative D gene TRBD2, with 6 bases matching. The DNA is TGTGCCAGCAGCTTAGGAGGGAACTACGAGCAGTACTTC. It translates to CASSLGGNYEQYF.